Listed below are T cell receptor beta chains from one sample, sequenced in a study of molecular identifiers for immune sequencing clone quantification. Via MiXCR, TCRdb re-called the PCR reads, giving one row per CDR3 protein. The data contain about 40,000 distinct CDR3 sequences, about 24% of them seen just once; the ten biggest clones take up around 0.89%. Sequences were obtained from naive CD8+ T cells from blood, with Jurkat cell RNA spiked in. These receptors were collected from a human donor in good health. Some libraries in this study had Jurkat cell RNA spiked in. CDR3s leave out the opening cysteine and the closing phenylalanine or tryptophan. D genes are given only for firm matches.

TRBV30,.,AWSVGLGSYNEQF
TRBV15,.,GTSRQYIQF
TRBV19,.,ARSIYRNEQF
TRBV28,TRBD1,ASSEGAYTGELF
TRBV9,TRBD2,ASSPTSGRVADTQY
TRBV5-5,.,ASSFQDSTNYGYT
TRBV11-2,TRBD2,ASSSWASGGHNEQF
TRBV3-1,TRBD2,ASRQDGGVATQY
TRBV6-2/TRBV6-3,.,ASSYSKFVGPNEQF
TRBV4-1,.,ASRGGSWMNTGELF
TRBV7-9,.,ASSPSWQVMGGELF
TRBV15,.,ATSQGVDEQY
TRBV7-9,.,ASSQPLEDIQY
TRBV27,TRBD1,ASSSNRDRSYNEQF
TRBV7-9,.,ASSLALGTKNAPHYGYT
TRBV12-3/TRBV12-4,TRBD2,ASSYGTSDYEQY
TRBV4-2,TRBD2,ASSQDWSSGSGDTQY
TRBV7-9,.,ASSLASLSSYNEQF
TRBV20-1,TRBD2,SARDLRPSIAGMFTDTQY
TRBV27,.,ASRYTAGHYEQY
TRBV4-1,.,ASSQPVELNTEAF
TRBV19,.,ASSDRQDTQY
TRBV6-5,TRBD1,ASIPGQAINTGELF
TRBV20-1,.,STNNLEEAF